This TCR beta chain was identified during a study of vaccination effects on CD4 cells after COVID-19. The overall study: Subjects were given two BNT162b2 or mRNA-1273 vaccine doses. General study results and limits: Clones from infection and from vaccination both contracted markedly late after vaccination.

The CDR3 covers 14 residues. Germline V gene lookup returns CDR1 SSHAT and CDR2 FNYEAQ (reference sequence). This clone showed up just a few times. Its antigen remains unidentified. The junction departs from the called germline gene at one end, perhaps through a read error. The data were produced by immunoSEQ multiplex PCR, yet TCRdb's version contains in-frame clones alone and is incomplete. This sample has tens of thousands of clones, with under 70% found just once. Antigen-specific CD4+ T cells were first expanded with viral peptide pools by the ViraFEST assay and only then sequenced. With roughly nine days of culture completed, CD4+ T cells were isolated. Recipients of the vaccine had no prior SARS-CoV-2 infection and negative nucleocapsid antibodies. Cultivation was performed at a few million PBMC per well with around 9.3 IU/ml IL-2 and 10 ug/ml peptides added. Researchers swapped half the medium for IL-2 medium on both days 3 and 7.

The origin of this receptor is a human donor who received a COVID-19 vaccine. The input for sequencing was CD4+ T cells from PBMCs cultured with SARS-CoV-2 spike peptides, taken before COVID-19 vaccination. The genes are TRBV7-7 and TRBJ2-2; unclear D gene. The CDR3 reads CASSPLGLTGELFF. CDR3 nucleotide sequence: TGTGCTAGCAGCCCGTTAGGGCTTACCGGGGAGCTGTTTTTT.